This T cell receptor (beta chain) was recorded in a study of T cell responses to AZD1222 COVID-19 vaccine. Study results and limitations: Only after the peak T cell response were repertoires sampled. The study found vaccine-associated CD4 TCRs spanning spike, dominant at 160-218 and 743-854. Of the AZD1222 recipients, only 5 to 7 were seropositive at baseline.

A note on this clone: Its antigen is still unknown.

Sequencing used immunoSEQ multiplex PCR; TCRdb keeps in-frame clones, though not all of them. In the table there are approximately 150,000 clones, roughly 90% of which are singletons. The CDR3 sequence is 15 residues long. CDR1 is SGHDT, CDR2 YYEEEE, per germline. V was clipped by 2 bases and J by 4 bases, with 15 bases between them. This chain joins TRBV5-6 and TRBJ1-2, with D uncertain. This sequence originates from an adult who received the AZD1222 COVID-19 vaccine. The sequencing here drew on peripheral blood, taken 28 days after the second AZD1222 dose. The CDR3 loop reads CASSFSQTVIYGYTF. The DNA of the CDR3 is TGTGCCAGCAGCTTCTCACAGACTGTCATCTATGGCTACACCTTC. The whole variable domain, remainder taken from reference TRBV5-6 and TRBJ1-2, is DAGVTQSPTHLIKTRGQQVTLRCSPKSGHDTVSWYQQALGQGPQFIFQYYEEEERQRGNFPDRFSGHQFPNYSSELNVNALLLGDSALYLCASSFSQTVIYGYTFGSGTRLTVV.